The present entry profiles one TCR beta chain with its context. Its target is unknown. Time point reported: sample taken at primary tumor resection. Tumor, nontumor lung or frozen PBMC supplied whole RNA, sequenced without sorting. This CDR3 contains 12 residues. The V end lost 1 base, the J end lost 2 bases, and 3 bases lay between the germline ends. Germline V gene lookup returns CDR1 SGHTA and CDR2 FQGNSA. TCR cDNA molecules each carried a unique molecular identifier. MiXCR was run by TCRdb on the 5' RACE reads, yielding one entry per CDR3 protein. Of approximately 44,000 distinct CDR3 sequences listed, approximately 13% are singletons. This sample was taken from a study of spatial heterogeneity in lung cancer. About the study: Consistently, beta-chain sequences turned up in larger numbers than alpha-chain sequences did. An average of more than ten raw reads was observed per unique TCR and UMI combination. General observations from the study: At tumor resection, ubiquitous expanded TCRs were detected in blood more often than later.

Sequencing was performed on PBMCs, taken at surgery. This TCR came from a male donor with early-stage non-small cell lung cancer. This rearrangement joins TRBV7-2 to TRBJ2-7; no clear D gene. The CDR3 region has the DNA TGTGCCAGCAGCTTAGTTCCCTACGAGCAGTACTTC. Protein: CASSLVPYEQYF. The full variable domain, in which reference TRBV7-2 and TRBJ2-7 provide the parts outside the CDR3, is GAGVSQSPSNKVTEKGKDVELRCDPISGHTALYWYRQSLGQGLEFLIYFQGNSAPDKSGLPSDRFSAERTGGSVSTLTIQRTQQEDSAVYLCASSLVPYEQYFGPGTRLTVT.